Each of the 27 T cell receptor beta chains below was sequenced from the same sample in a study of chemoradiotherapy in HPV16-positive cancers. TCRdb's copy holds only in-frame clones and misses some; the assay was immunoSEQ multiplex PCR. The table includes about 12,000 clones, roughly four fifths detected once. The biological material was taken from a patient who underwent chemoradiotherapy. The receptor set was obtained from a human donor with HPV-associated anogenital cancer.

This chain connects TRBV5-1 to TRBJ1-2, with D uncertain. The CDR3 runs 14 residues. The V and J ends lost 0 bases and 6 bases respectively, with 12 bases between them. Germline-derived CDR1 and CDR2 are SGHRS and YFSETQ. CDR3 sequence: CASSLVESQHGYTF. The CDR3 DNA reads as TGCGCCAGCAGCTTGGTTGAATCCCAACATGGCTACACCTTC.

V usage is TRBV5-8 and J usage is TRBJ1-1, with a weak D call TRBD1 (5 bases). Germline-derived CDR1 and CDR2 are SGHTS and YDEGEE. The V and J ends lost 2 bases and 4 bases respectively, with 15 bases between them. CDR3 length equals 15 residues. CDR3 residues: CASSFGGVVGTEAFF. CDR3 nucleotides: TGTGCCAGCAGCTTCGGGGGGGTCGTCGGCACTGAAGCTTTCTTT. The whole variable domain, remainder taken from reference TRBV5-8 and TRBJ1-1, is EAGVTQSPTHLIKTRGQQATLRCSPISGHTSVYWYQQALGLGLQFLLWYDEGEERNRGNFPPRFSGRQFPNYSSELNVNALELEDSALYLCASSFGGVVGTEAFFGQGTRLTVV.

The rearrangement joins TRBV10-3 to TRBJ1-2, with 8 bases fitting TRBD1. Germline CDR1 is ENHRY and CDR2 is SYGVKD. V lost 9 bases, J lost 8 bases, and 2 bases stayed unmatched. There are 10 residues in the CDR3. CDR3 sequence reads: CAIRTGGYTF. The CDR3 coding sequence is TGTGCCATTAGGACAGGGGGCTACACCTTC.

This CDR3 is CASGRREETQYF. CDR3 nucleotide sequence: TGTGCCAGCGGAAGGCGGGAAGAGACCCAGTACTTC. The J gene is TRBJ2-5, the V gene TRBV6-5, with D perhaps matching TRBD2 (5 bases). The CDR3 consists of 12 residues. Per the germline V gene, CDR1 is MNHEY and CDR2 is SVGAGI. V shed 8 bases and J shed 3 bases, with 10 bases lying between them.

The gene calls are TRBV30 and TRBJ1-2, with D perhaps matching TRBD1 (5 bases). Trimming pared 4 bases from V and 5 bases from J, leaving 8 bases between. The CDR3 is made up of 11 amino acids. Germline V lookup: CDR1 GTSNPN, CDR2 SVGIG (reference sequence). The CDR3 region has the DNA TGTGCCTGGACCAGGGTTTATGGCTACACCTTC. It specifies CAWTRVYGYTF.

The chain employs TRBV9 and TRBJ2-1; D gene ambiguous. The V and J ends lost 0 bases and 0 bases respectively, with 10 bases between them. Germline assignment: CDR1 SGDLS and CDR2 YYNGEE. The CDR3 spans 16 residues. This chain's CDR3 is CASSVASRSSYNEQFF. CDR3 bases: TGTGCCAGCAGCGTAGCTTCTAGAAGCTCCTACAATGAGCAGTTCTTC. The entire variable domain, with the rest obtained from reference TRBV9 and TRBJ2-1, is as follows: DSGVTQTPKHLITATGQRVTLRCSPRSGDLSVYWYQQSLDQGLQFLIQYYNGEERAKGNILERFSAQQFPDLHSELNLSSLELGDSALYFCASSVASRSSYNEQFFGPGTRLTVL.

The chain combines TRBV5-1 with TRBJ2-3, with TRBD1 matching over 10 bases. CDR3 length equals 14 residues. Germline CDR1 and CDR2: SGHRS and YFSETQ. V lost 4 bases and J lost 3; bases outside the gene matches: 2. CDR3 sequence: CASSPGQGTDTQYF. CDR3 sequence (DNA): TGCGCCAGCAGCCCGGGACAGGGGACAGATACGCAGTATTTT.

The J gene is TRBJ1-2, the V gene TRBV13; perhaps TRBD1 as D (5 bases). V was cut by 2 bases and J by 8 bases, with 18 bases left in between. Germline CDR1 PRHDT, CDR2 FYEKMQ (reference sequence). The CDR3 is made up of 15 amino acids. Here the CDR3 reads CASSLKNRIGVGYTF. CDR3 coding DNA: TGTGCCAGCAGCTTAAAGAACAGGATCGGAGTCGGCTACACCTTC.

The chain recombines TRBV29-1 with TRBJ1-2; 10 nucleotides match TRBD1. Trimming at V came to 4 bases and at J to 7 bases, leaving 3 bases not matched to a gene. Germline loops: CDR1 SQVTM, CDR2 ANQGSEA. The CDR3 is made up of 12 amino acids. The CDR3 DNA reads TGCAGCGTTGCGCGACAGGGGGCTGGCTACACCTTC. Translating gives CSVARQGAGYTF.

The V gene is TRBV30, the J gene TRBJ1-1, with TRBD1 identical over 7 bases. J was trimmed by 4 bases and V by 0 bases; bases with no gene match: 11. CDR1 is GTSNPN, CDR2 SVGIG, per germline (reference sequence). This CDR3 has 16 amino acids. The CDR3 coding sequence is TGTGCCTGGAGTGTCCTCCAGACAGGGATGGGCACTGAAGCTTTCTTT. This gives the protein CAWSVLQTGMGTEAFF.

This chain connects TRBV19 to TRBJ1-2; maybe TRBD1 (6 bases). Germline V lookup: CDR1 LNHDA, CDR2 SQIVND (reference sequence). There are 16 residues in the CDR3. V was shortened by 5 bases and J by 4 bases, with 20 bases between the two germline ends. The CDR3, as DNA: TGTGCCAGTAGTTTGCTTCTGGGGGACACTCTCTATGGCTACACCTTC. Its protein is CASSLLLGDTLYGYTF.

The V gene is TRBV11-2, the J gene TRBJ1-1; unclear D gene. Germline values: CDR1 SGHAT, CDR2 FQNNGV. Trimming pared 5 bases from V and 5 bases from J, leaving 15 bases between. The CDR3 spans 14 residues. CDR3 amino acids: CASSPAGSRTEAFF. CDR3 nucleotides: TGTGCCAGCAGCCCTGCGGGGAGTAGGACTGAAGCTTTCTTT. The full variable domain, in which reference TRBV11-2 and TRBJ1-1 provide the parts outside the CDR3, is EAGVAQSPRYKIIEKRQSVAFWCNPISGHATLYWYQQILGQGPKLLIQFQNNGVVDDSQLPKDRFSAERLKGVDSTLKIQPAKLEDSAVYLCASSPAGSRTEAFFGQGTRLTVV.

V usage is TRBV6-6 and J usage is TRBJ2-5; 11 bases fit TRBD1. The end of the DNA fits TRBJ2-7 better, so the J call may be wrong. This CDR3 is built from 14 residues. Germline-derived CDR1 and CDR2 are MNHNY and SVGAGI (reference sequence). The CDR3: CASSTGQGAHEQYF. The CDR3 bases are TGTGCCAGCAGTACCGGACAGGGGGCCCACGAGCAGTACTTC.

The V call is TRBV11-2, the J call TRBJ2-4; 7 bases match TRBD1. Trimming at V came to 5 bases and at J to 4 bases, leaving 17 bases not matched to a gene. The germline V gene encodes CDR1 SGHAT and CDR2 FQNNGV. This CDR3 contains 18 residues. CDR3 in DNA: TGTGCCAGCAGCACGCGGACAGAGGGGCAGGGGGTAAAAAACATTCAGTACTTC. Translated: CASSTRTEGQGVKNIQYF.

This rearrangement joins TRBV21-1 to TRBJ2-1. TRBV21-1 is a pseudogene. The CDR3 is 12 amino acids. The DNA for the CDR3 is TGTGCCAGCAGCCCCCGAAACAATGAGCAGTTCTTC. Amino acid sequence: CASSPRNNEQFF.

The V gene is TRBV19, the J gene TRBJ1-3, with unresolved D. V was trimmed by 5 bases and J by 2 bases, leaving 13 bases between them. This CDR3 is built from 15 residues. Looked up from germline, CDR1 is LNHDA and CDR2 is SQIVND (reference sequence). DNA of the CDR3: TGTGCCAGTAGTGCCTCCGGTTCCACTGGAAACACCATATATTTT. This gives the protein CASSASGSTGNTIYF.

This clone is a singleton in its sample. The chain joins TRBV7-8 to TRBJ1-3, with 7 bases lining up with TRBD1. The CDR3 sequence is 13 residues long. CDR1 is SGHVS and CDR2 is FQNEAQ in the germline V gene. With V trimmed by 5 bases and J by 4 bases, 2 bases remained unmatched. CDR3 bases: TGTGCCAGCAGCCGGGACAGAGGAAACACCATATATTTT. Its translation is CASSRDRGNTIYF.

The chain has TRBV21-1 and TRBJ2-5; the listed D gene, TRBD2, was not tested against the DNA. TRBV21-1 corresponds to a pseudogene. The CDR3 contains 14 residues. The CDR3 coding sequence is TGTGCCAGCAGCAAAGGGGGGACTCAAGAGACCCAGTACTTC. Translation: CASSKGGTQETQYF.

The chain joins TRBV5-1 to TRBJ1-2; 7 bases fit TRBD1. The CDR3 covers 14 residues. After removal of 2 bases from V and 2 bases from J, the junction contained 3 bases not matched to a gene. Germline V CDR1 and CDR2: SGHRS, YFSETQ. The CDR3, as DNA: TGCGCCAGCAGCTTTTCAGGGGGAAACTATGGCTACACCTTC. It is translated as CASSFSGGNYGYTF.

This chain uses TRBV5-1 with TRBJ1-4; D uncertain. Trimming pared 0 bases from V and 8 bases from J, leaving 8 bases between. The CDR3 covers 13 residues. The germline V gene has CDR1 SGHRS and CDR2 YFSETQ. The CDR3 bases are TGCGCCAGCAGCTTGGGAACGGAAGAAAAACTGTTTTTT. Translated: CASSLGTEEKLFF.

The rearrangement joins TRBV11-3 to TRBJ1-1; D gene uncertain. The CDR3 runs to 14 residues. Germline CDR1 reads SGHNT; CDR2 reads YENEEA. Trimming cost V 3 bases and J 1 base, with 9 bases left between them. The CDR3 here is CASSFAGANTEAFF. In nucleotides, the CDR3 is TGTGCCAGCAGCTTTGCAGGAGCGAACACTGAAGCTTTCTTT.

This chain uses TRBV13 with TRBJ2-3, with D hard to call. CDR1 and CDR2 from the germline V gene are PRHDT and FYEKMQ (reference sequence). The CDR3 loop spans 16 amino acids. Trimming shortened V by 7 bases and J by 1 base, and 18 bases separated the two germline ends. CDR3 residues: CASTLFKTKRTDTQYF. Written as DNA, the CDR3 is TGTGCCAGCACCCTTTTCAAGACAAAGCGCACAGATACGCAGTATTTT.

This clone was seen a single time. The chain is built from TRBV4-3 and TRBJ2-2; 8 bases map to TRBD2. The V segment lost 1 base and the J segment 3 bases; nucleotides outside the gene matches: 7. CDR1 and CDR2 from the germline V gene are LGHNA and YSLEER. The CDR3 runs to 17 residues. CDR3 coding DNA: TGCGCCAGCAGCCAAGCACCGGGGGGGCGAGACACCGGGGAGCTGTTTTTT. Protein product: CASSQAPGGRDTGELFF.

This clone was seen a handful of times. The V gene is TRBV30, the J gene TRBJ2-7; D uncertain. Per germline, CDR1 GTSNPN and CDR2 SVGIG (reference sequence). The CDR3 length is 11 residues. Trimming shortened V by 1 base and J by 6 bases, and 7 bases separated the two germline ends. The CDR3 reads CAWSDPLEQYF. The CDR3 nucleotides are TGTGCCTGGAGTGACCCCCTCGAGCAGTACTTC.

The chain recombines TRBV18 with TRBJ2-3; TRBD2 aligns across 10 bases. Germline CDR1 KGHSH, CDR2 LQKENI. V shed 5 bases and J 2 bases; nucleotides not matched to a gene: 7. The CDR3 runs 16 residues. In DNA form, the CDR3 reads TGTGCCAGCTCAATCTGGACTAGCGGTACCACAGATACGCAGTATTTT. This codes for CASSIWTSGTTDTQYF.

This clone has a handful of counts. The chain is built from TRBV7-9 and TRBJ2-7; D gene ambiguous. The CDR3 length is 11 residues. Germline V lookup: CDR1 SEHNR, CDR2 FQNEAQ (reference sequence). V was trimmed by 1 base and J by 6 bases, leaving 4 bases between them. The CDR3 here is CASSLESEQYF. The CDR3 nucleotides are TGTGCCAGCAGCTTAGAGTCCGAGCAGTACTTC.

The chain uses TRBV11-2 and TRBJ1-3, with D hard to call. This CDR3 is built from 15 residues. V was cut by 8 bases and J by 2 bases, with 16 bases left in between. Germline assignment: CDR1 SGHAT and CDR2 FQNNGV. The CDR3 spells CASSGDSAAGNTIYF. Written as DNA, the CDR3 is TGTGCCAGCTCGGGAGACTCGGCAGCTGGAAACACCATATATTTT.